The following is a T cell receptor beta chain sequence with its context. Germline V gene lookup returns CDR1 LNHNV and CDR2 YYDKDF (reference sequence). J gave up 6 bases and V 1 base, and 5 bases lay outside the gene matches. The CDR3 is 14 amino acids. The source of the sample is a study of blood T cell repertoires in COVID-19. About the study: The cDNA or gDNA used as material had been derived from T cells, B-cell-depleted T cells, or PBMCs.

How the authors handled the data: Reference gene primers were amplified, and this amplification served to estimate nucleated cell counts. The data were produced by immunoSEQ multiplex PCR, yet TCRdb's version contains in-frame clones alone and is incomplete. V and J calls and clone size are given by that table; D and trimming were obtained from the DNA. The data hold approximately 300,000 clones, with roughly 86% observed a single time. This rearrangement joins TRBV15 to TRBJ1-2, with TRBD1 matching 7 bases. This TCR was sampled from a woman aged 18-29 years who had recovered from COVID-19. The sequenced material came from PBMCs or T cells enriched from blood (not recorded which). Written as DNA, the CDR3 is TGTGCCACCAGCAGAGTCGAGGGGGCGAATGGCTACACCTTC. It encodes CATSRVEGANGYTF.